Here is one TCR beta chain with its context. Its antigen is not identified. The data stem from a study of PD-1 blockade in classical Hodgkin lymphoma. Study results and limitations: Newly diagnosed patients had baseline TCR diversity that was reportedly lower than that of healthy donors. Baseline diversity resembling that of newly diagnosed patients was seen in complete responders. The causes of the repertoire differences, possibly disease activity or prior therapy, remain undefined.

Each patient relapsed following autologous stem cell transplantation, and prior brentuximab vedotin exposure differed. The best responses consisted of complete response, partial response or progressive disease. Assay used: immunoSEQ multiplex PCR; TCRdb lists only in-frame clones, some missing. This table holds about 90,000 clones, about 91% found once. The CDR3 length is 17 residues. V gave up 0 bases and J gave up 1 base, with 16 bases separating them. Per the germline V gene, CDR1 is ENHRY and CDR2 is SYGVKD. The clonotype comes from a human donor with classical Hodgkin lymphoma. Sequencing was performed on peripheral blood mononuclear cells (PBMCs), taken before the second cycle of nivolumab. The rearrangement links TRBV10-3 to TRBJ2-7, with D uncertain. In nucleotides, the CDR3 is TGTGCCATCAGTGAGTCGACCTCCCTAGTGGCATCCTACGAGCAGTACTTC. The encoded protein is CAISESTSLVASYEQYF.